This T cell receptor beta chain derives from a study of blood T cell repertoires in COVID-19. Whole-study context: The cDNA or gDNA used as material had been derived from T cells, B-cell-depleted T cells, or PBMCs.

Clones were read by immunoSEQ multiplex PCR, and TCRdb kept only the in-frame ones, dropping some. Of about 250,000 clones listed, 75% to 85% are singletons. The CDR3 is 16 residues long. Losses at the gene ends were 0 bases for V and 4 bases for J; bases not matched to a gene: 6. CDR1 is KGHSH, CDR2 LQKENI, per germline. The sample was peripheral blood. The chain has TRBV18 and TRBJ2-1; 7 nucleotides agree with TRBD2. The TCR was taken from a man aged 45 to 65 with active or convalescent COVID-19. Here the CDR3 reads CASSPPWAGVYNEQFF. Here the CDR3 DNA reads TGTGCCAGCTCACCACCGTGGGCGGGAGTGTACAATGAGCAGTTCTTC.